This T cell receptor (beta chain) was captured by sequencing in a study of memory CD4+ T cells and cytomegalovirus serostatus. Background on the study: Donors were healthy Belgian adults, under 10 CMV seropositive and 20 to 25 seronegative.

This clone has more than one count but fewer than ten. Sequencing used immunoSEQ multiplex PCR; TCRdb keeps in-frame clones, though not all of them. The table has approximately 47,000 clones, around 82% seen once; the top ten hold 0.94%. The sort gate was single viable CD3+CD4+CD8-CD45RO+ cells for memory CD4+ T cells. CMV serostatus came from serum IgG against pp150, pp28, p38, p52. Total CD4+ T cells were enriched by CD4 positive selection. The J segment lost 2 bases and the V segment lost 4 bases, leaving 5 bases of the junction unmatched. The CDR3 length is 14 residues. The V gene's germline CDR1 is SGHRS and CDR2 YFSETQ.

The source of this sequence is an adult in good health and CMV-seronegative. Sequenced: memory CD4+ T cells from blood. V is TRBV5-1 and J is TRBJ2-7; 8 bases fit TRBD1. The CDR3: CASSRTDRAYEQYF. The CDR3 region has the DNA TGCGCCAGCAGCCGGACGGACAGGGCCTACGAGCAGTACTTC.